A single sample is the source of the 15 T cell receptor beta chains below, sequenced in a study of T cell responses to AZD1222 COVID-19 vaccine. Here immunoSEQ multiplex PCR was the method, and the copy in TCRdb shows in-frame clones only, minus some. The sample shows approximately 110,000 clones, around 85% of them seen only once. The source was peripheral blood, collected 28 days after the second AZD1222 dose. These receptors originate from an adult who received the AZD1222 COVID-19 vaccine.

Concerning this clone: The sample contains more than one DNA sequence encoding this CDR3. The V gene is TRBV7-9, the J gene TRBJ1-1; 7 bases are a match to TRBD1. V lost 4 bases, J lost 1 base, and 3 bases stayed unmatched. CDR1 and CDR2 from the germline V gene are SEHNR and FQNEAQ (reference sequence). The CDR3 runs to 14 residues. The CDR3 bases are TGTGCCAGCAGCTCATCAGGGGGGAACACTGAAGCTTTCTTT. Translated: CASSSSGGNTEAFF.

The chain uses TRBV7-9 and TRBJ1-4, with a weak D call TRBD1 (5 bases). The germline V gene encodes CDR1 SEHNR and CDR2 FQNEAQ (reference sequence). CDR3 length equals 15 residues. Deletions cut 1 base from V and 6 bases from J, with 12 bases between. CDR3 region: CASSLVPGHHEKLFF. CDR3 coding DNA: TGTGCCAGCAGCTTAGTTCCAGGACACCATGAAAAACTGTTTTTT.

The genes are TRBV7-2 and TRBJ1-2; D gene ambiguous. Deletions cut 5 bases from V and 2 bases from J, with 12 bases between. Germline V CDR1 and CDR2: SGHTA, FQGNSA. The CDR3 runs 14 residues. The CDR3 loop reads CASSPSGGNYGYTF. For the CDR3, the DNA is TGTGCCAGCAGCCCATCGGGCGGAAACTATGGCTACACCTTC.

This clone was seen more than once but under ten times. The gene calls are TRBV11-3 and TRBJ2-1; D tentatively fits TRBD1 or TRBD2 (6 bases each). In germline, CDR1 is SGHNT, CDR2 YENEEA. Trimming shortened V by 6 bases and J by 5 bases, and 17 bases separated the two germline ends. The CDR3 spans 15 residues. CDR3 sequence reads: CASSRAGGLNNEQFF. The CDR3 DNA sequence: TGTGCCAGCAGTCGTGCCGGGGGCCTAAACAATGAGCAGTTCTTC. The full variable domain, rest sourced from reference TRBV11-3 and TRBJ2-1, is EAGVVQSPRYKIIEKKQPVAFWCNPISGHNTLYWYLQNLGQGPELLIRYENEEAVDDSQLPKDRFSAERLKGVDSTLKIQPAELGDSAVYLCASSRAGGLNNEQFFGPGTRLTVL.

V gene TRBV18 combines with J gene TRBJ2-2, with 10 bases lining up with TRBD2. V shed 5 bases, J shed 5 bases, and the junction held 8 bases outside the gene matches. The CDR3 is 16 residues long. CDR1 and CDR2 (germline): KGHSH, LQKENI. In DNA form, the CDR3 reads TGTGCCAGCTCAGGCACTAGCGGGGCCTTTACCGGGGAGCTGTTTTTT. Translated: CASSGTSGAFTGELFF.

The CDR3, as DNA: TGCGCCAGCAGCCGGACAGGGGGCGTTAAGAACACTGAAGCTTTCTTT. Its protein product is CASSRTGGVKNTEAFF. The V gene is TRBV5-1, the J gene TRBJ1-1, with 11 nucleotides matching TRBD1. Germline CDR1 reads SGHRS; CDR2 reads YFSETQ. Trimming removed 4 bases from V and 1 base from J; junction bases left unmatched: 6. The CDR3 contains 16 residues. The entire variable domain, with the rest obtained from reference TRBV5-1 and TRBJ1-1, is as follows: KAGVTQTPRYLIKTRGQQVTLSCSPISGHRSVSWYQQTPGQGLQFLFEYFSETQRNKGNFPGRFSGRQFSNSRSEMNVSTLELGDSALYLCASSRTGGVKNTEAFFGQGTRLTVV.

The V and J genes are TRBV5-6 and TRBJ2-3; D ambiguous. The CDR3 sequence is 15 residues long. Trimming took off 1 base at V and 1 base at J, with 10 bases between the two ends. Germline loops: CDR1 SGHDT, CDR2 YYEEEE. The CDR3 bases are TGTGCCAGCAGCTTGTCTGTGGTCGGCACAGATACGCAGTATTTT. Protein: CASSLSVVGTDTQYF.

This chain joins TRBV5-1 and TRBJ2-1, with D perhaps TRBD1 (6 bases). This CDR3 region has 16 residues. Germline CDR1 and CDR2: SGHRS and YFSETQ. V lost 1 base, J lost 4 bases, and 15 bases lay in between. Written as DNA, the CDR3 is TGCGCCAGCAGCTTGATGTTTTCCGGACAGTACAATGAGCAGTTCTTC. Amino acid sequence: CASSLMFSGQYNEQFF.

This clone was detected only once. The gene calls are TRBV6-6 and TRBJ1-6; the D gene is possibly TRBD1 (6 bases). Looked up from germline, CDR1 is MNHNY and CDR2 is SVGAGI (reference sequence). The CDR3 sequence is 15 residues long. Trimming pared 4 bases from V and 10 bases from J, leaving 17 bases between. CDR3 amino acids: CASSSVNRAGSPLHF. CDR3 in DNA: TGTGCCAGCAGTTCCGTGAACAGGGCAGGCTCACCCCTCCACTTT.

This rearrangement joins TRBV14 to TRBJ1-2, with no clear D. From germline, CDR1 is SGHDN and CDR2 FVKESK. V was pared by 2 bases and J by 4 bases, with 8 bases between. The CDR3 extends over 13 amino acids. The CDR3: CASSQSESYGYTF. The DNA of the CDR3 is TGTGCCAGCAGCCAATCGGAATCCTATGGCTACACCTTC.

The chain has TRBV7-2 and TRBJ2-1; no clear D gene. Trimming left V 1 base short and J 10 bases short, with 11 bases between. CDR1 SGHTA and CDR2 FQGNSA come from the germline V gene. The CDR3 consists of 13 residues. Written as DNA, the CDR3 is TGTGCCAGCAGCTTAGACCCACGAACAGAGCAGTTCTTC. This translates into CASSLDPRTEQFF.

V gene TRBV18 combines with J gene TRBJ1-3, with a weak D call TRBD1 (5 bases). The CDR3 totals 17 residues. CDR1 and CDR2 from the germline V gene are KGHSH and LQKENI. With 3 bases removed from V and 1 base from J, the gap between germline ends came to 16 bases. Written as DNA, the CDR3 is TGTGCCAGCTCACCCCGGGAGGGGCCTTCTTCTGGAAACACCATATATTTT. The encoded protein is CASSPREGPSSGNTIYF.

This chain joins TRBV19 and TRBJ2-5; TRBD2 aligns across 9 bases. The germline V gene encodes CDR1 LNHDA and CDR2 SQIVND (reference sequence). The V segment lost 3 bases and the J segment 2 bases; nucleotides outside the gene matches: 16. The CDR3 runs 19 residues. CDR3 loop: CASSMSSGGLQGRQETQYF. In nucleotides, the CDR3 is TGTGCCAGTAGTATGTCGAGCGGGGGGTTGCAGGGAAGGCAAGAGACCCAGTACTTC.

The chain employs TRBV2 and TRBJ2-7, with 9 bases that match TRBD2. Germline V gives CDR1 SNHLY, CDR2 FYNNEI. The V and J ends lost 6 bases and 2 bases, in that order; junction bases with no gene match: 8. This CDR3 is built from 15 residues. The CDR3 nucleotides read TGTGCCAGCAGGGACCGCGGGGGGGTACCCTACGAGCAGTACTTC. It translates to CASRDRGGVPYEQYF. Combining the CDR3 with reference TRBV2 and TRBJ2-7 gives the whole variable domain EPEVTQTPSHQVTQMGQEVILRCVPISNHLYFYWYRQILGQKVEFLVSFYNNEISEKSEIFDDQFSVERPDGSNFTLKIRSTKLEDSAMYFCASRDRGGVPYEQYFGPGTRLTVT.

The chain has TRBV14 and TRBJ2-5, with D possibly TRBD1 on 6 matching bases. This CDR3 comprises 15 residues. Germline values: CDR1 SGHDN, CDR2 FVKESK. V was shortened by 2 bases and J by 6 bases, with 16 bases between the two germline ends. CDR3 sequence (DNA): TGTGCCAGCAGCCAACTCCCACAGGGTCGTAAGACCCAGTACTTC. The encoded protein is CASSQLPQGRKTQYF.